This record looks at one T cell receptor (beta chain) sequence and its context. The sample originates from a study of T cell responses to AZD1222 COVID-19 vaccine. Clones were sequenced by immunoSEQ multiplex PCR, and TCRdb holds only the in-frame ones, with some missing. The data contain 150,000 to 200,000 clones, about 90% of them seen just once; the ten biggest clones take up about 6%. Germline CDR1 LNHDA, CDR2 SQIVND (reference sequence). V lost 4 bases to trimming and J lost 5 bases, with 6 bases between them. This CDR3 has 11 amino acids. The TCR comes from an adult who received the AZD1222 COVID-19 vaccine. The J gene is TRBJ2-7, the V gene TRBV19; D not resolved. Sequenced material: peripheral blood, taken 28 days after the second AZD1222 dose. CDR3 coding DNA: TGTGCCAGTAGTACCCTCAACGAGCAGTACTTC. This codes for CASSTLNEQYF.